The rows below give T cell receptor beta chains drawn from one sample of a study of T cells expressing NK-cell markers. TCRdb re-called the 5' RACE reads; one entry per CDR3 protein, DNA not given. In total, the table holds roughly 180,000 distinct CDR3 sequences. Sequencing used blood T cells: a sorted CD56 or NKG2C T cell subset, CD4+ or CD8+ T cells, or bulk PBMC T cells (not recorded which). The source of these receptors is a woman aged 18-70 years in good health. Each CDR3 is given with its conserved first and last residue.

j_gene	v_gene	CDR3aa
TRBJ1-3	TRBV12-3/TRBV12-4	CASSNTGYAGNTIYF
TRBJ2-7	TRBV4-1	CASSHGSSSYEQYF
TRBJ2-2	TRBV7-9	CASREMGDNTGELFF
TRBJ2-7	TRBV5-1	CASSLAQGGPSYEQYF
TRBJ2-1	TRBV11-1	CASSLYGEILQYNEQFF
TRBJ2-2	TRBV5-1	CASSFGPTRADTGELFF
TRBJ2-3	TRBV5-1	CASSTGTSGFSTDTQYF
TRBJ2-3	TRBV9	CASSVASTADTQYF
TRBJ2-7	TRBV14	CASSQDKYAGRTYEQYF
TRBJ2-3	TRBV12-3/TRBV12-4	CASSPERGYGDTQYF
TRBJ2-1	TRBV5-1	CASTPSPQSGEQFF
TRBJ2-5	TRBV28	CASTAGGEETQYF
TRBJ2-3	TRBV20-1	CSASHSGKGTDTQYF
TRBJ2-1	TRBV4-1	CASSHSGLAGNNEQFF
TRBJ1-6	TRBV30	CAWSGPGTTTSPLHF
TRBJ2-1	TRBV12-3/TRBV12-4	CASSLNSGGAYNEQFF
TRBJ1-6	TRBV20-1	CSARRLTGTINSPLHF
TRBJ2-5	TRBV12-3/TRBV12-4	CASSLTPKETQYF
TRBJ2-1	TRBV7-3	CASSRDRAGGNEQFF